The 5 T cell receptor beta chains below come from one sample, sequenced in a study of T cell changes during pregnancy in multiple sclerosis. Only in-frame clones appear in the TCRdb table, and some are missing; sequencing was by immunoSEQ multiplex PCR. This table has fewer than 50,000 clones, 85% to 95% appearing once. The starting material was CD8+ T cells from peripheral blood mononuclear cells, obtained before pregnancy. Source of these receptors: a female donor with multiple sclerosis, enrolled in a pregnancy study.

The genes are TRBV27 and TRBJ2-1; D perhaps matches TRBD2 (5 bases). V was cut by 4 bases and J by 8 bases, with 9 bases left in between. In germline, CDR1 is MNHEY, CDR2 SMNVEV (reference sequence). CDR3 size: 12 residues. The CDR3 loop reads CASSSTSYEQFF. In DNA, the CDR3 is TGTGCCAGCAGTTCCACTAGTTATGAGCAGTTCTTC.

The rearrangement links TRBV27 to TRBJ2-1, with D maybe TRBD2 (7 bases). The germline V gene encodes CDR1 MNHEY and CDR2 SMNVEV (reference sequence). Between the trimmed V and J ends, which lost 2 bases and 14 bases, there was a span of 16 bases. The CDR3 has 13 amino acids. CDR3 bases: TGTGCCAGCAGTTTAAGGGGGGGTTCGATTAAGTTCTTC. Translated: CASSLRGGSIKFF.

J is TRBJ2-7 and V is TRBV27, with D possibly TRBD2 on 7 matching bases. Trimming removed 5 bases from V and 3 bases from J, with 17 bases in between. CDR1 and CDR2 from the germline V gene are MNHEY and SMNVEV (reference sequence). This CDR3 spans 15 amino acids. The CDR3 region has the DNA TGTGCCAGCAGTGGTACGGGGGGCGGTTTCTACGAGCAGTACTTC. Protein sequence: CASSGTGGGFYEQYF.

V and J are TRBV5-8 and TRBJ2-7; tentative D call: TRBD1 (6 bases). V gave up 2 bases and J gave up 3 bases, with 12 bases separating them. The CDR3 consists of 14 residues. Germline V gene data show CDR1 as SGHTS and CDR2 as YDEGEE. The CDR3 nucleotides read TGTGCCAGCAGCTTTCGACAGGCCCGCTACGAGCAGTACTTC. Translated: CASSFRQARYEQYF.

This sequence joins TRBV7-8 and TRBJ2-7; the D is unclear. Looked up from germline, CDR1 is SGHVS and CDR2 is FQNEAQ. The CDR3 length is 14 residues. V was shortened by 3 bases and J by 4 bases, with 13 bases between the two germline ends. The CDR3 DNA is TGTGCCAGCAGCTTCACGGCGCTAGTGTACGAGCAGTACTTC. It translates to CASSFTALVYEQYF. Full variable domain (outside the CDR3, taken from reference TRBV7-8 and TRBJ2-7): GAGVSQSPRYKVAKRGQDVALRCDPISGHVSLFWYQQALGQGPEFLTYFQNEAQLDKSGLPSDRFFAERPEGSVSTLKIQRTQQEDSAVYLCASSFTALVYEQYFGPGTRLTVT.